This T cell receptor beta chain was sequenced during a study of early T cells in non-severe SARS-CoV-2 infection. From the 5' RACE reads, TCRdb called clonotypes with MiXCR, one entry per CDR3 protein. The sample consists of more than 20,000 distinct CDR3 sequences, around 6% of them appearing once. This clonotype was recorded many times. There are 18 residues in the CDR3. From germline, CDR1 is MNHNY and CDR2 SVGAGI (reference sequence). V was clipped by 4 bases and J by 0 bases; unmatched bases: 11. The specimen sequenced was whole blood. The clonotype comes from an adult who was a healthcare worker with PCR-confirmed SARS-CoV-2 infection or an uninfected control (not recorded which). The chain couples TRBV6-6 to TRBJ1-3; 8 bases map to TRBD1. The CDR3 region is CASSSRTGNPGSGNTIYF. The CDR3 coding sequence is TGTGCCAGCAGTTCACGGACAGGGAATCCTGGCTCTGGAAACACCATATATTTT.